These 11 T cell receptor beta chains came from one sample sequenced in a study of blood T cell repertoires in COVID-19. Method: immunoSEQ multiplex PCR; TCRdb's copy keeps in-frame clones and lacks some. The sample records under 250,000 clones, around 84% being singletons. Material for sequencing was PBMCs or T cells enriched from blood (not recorded which). The receptors originated from a man aged 35-49 years who had recovered from COVID-19.

The chain has TRBV2 and TRBJ1-1; 8 bases line up with TRBD1. The junction had 12 bases not matched to a gene; V was cut back by 6 bases and J by 3 bases. This CDR3 has 16 residues. Germline CDR1 and CDR2: SNHLY and FYNNEI. The CDR3 DNA reads TGTGCCAGCAGCCTTCGTCGGACAGGGTTCGACACTGAAGCTTTCTTT. Protein: CASSLRRTGFDTEAFF.

The V call is TRBV28, the J call TRBJ1-2; 9 bases map to TRBD1. V lost 8 bases to trimming and J lost 8 bases; unmatched junction nucleotides: 9. The CDR3 sequence is 13 residues long. Germline values: CDR1 MDHEN, CDR2 SYDVKM. Here the CDR3 reads CASRLQGASGYTF. CDR3 DNA: TGTGCCAGCCGCCTACAGGGGGCGTCCGGCTACACCTTC.

V is TRBV6-5 and J is TRBJ1-3; no reliable D call. Germline V CDR1 and CDR2: MNHEY, SVGAGI. This CDR3 has 15 residues. V lost 2 bases to trimming and J lost 0 bases, with 8 bases between them. Here the CDR3 DNA reads TGTGCCAGCAGTTACGGGCAGGACTCTGGAAACACCATATATTTT. It codes for CASSYGQDSGNTIYF.

The chain recombines TRBV19 with TRBJ2-7; maybe TRBD1 (5 bases). The V and J ends lost 5 bases and 0 bases respectively, with 11 bases between them. CDR3 length: 14 residues. Germline values: CDR1 LNHDA, CDR2 SQIVND (reference sequence). The CDR3 coding sequence is TGTGCCAGTAGTCCCCAGGGTAGCTCCTACGAGCAGTACTTC. This sequence encodes CASSPQGSSYEQYF.

This chain uses TRBV19 with TRBJ1-2; D remains unclear. The CDR3 consists of 14 residues. Germline V CDR1 and CDR2: LNHDA, SQIVND (reference sequence). The V end was cut by 8 bases, the J end by 4 bases, with 17 bases between. CDR3 bases: TGTGCCAGTTATCCAAACAACAGCCCCTATGGCTACACCTTC. This encodes CASYPNNSPYGYTF.

V and J are TRBV5-1 and TRBJ2-7; maybe TRBD2 (5 bases). V lost 2 bases and J lost 6, with 18 bases in between. Germline CDR1 is SGHRS and CDR2 is YFSETQ. This CDR3 spans 15 amino acids. CDR3 nucleotide sequence: TGCGCCAGCAGCTTAGAGGGTTTCCTCCCCGGCGAGCAGTACTTC. Translated, it gives CASSLEGFLPGEQYF.

This clone has just one count. The rearrangement joins TRBV5-4 to TRBJ2-3; maybe TRBD2 (6 bases). There are 16 residues in the CDR3. V lost 4 bases to trimming and J lost 2 bases, with 17 bases between them. Germline assignment: CDR1 SGHNT and CDR2 YYREEE (reference sequence). CDR3 DNA sequence: TGTGCCAGCAGCGAAGGAGGGCCAGGGACCACAGATACGCAGTATTTT. It is translated as CASSEGGPGTTDTQYF.

The table lists this clone with a count of one. J is TRBJ1-5 and V is TRBV5-1, with a tentative D call TRBD1 (5 bases). This CDR3 has 14 residues. CDR1 is SGHRS, CDR2 YFSETQ, per germline. The V end was cut by 3 bases, the J end by 5 bases, with 12 bases between. The chain's CDR3 is CASSWTGEDQPQHF. Written as DNA, the CDR3 is TGCGCCAGCAGCTGGACGGGGGAGGATCAGCCCCAGCATTTT.

The chain combines TRBV6-5 with TRBJ2-7; TRBD1 is a possible D gene (6 bases). CDR1 is MNHEY, CDR2 SVGAGI, per germline. There are 13 residues in the CDR3. The V end lost 8 bases, the J end lost 3 bases, and 14 bases lay between the germline ends. For the CDR3, the DNA is TGTGCCAGCGCCCCGGACAGCATCTACGAGCAGTACTTC. It is translated as CASAPDSIYEQYF.

The count of this clone is one. The chain uses TRBV3-1 (or the pseudogene TRBV3-2) and TRBJ2-7; TRBD1 agrees at 8 bases. The CDR3 consists of 16 residues. Germline assignment: CDR1 LGHDT and CDR2 YNNKEL (reference sequence). With 6 bases clipped from V and 1 base from J, the junction kept 11 bases outside the gene matches. CDR3 protein: CASSRGQGDRSYEQYF. The CDR3, as DNA: TGTGCCAGCAGTCGCGGACAGGGTGACAGGTCCTACGAGCAGTACTTC.

V gene TRBV9 combines with J gene TRBJ1-1, with D maybe TRBD1 (5 bases). Germline V gene sequence: CDR1 SGDLS, CDR2 YYNGEE. The V end lost 0 bases, the J end lost 3 bases, and 12 bases lay between the germline ends. The CDR3 is made up of 15 amino acids. CDR3 nucleotide sequence: TGTGCCAGCAGCGTAGTAGCAGGGCAGGACACTGAAGCTTTCTTT. Protein: CASSVVAGQDTEAFF.